The sequence of this TCR beta chain was determined in a study of OX40 agonist ivuxolimab in advanced cancers. Method: immunoSEQ multiplex PCR; TCRdb's copy keeps in-frame clones and lacks some. The sample records some 76,000 clones, roughly 93% being singletons. J lost 0 bases, V lost 1 base, and 6 bases had no gene match. There are 17 residues in the CDR3. Germline CDR1 reads SGHTA; CDR2 reads FQGNSA. The sequence was obtained from an adult with an advanced solid tumor such as melanoma, head and neck, liver or kidney cancer. V is TRBV7-2 and J is TRBJ1-3, with 7 bases identical to TRBD1. Sequencing was performed on CD4+ or CD8+ T cells sorted from blood, taken in a trial of the OX40 agonist ivuxolimab. The CDR3 loop reads CASSLVGTVVSGNTIYF. The CDR3, as DNA: TGTGCCAGCAGCTTAGTTGGGACAGTGGTCTCTGGAAACACCATATATTTT.